Listed here are 6 T cell receptor beta chains from one sample, sequenced in a study of shared clonotypes between healthy human individuals. Profiled with immunoSEQ multiplex PCR; TCRdb holds only in-frame clones, not every one. There are about 1.5 million clones in the sample; under 99% occur only once, and around 0.47% lies in the top ten. The sequencing sample was made of naive CD4+ T cells sorted from blood. Subset given: CD45RA+ positively selected. Receptor source: a man younger than 40 in good health.

The V and J genes are TRBV18 and TRBJ2-1, with 9 positions matching TRBD1. Germline trimming cut 4 bases from V and 9 bases from J; bases unmatched to any gene: 4. There are 13 residues in the CDR3. The germline V gene has CDR1 KGHSH and CDR2 LQKENI. The CDR3 loop is CASSRDRASEQFF. Written as DNA, the CDR3 is TGTGCCAGCTCACGGGACAGGGCGAGTGAGCAGTTCTTC.

V is TRBV9 and J is TRBJ2-3, with TRBD2 identical over 16 bases. Trimming at V came to 7 bases and at J to 2 bases, leaving 7 bases not matched to a gene. CDR3 length equals 17 residues. CDR1 is SGDLS, CDR2 YYNGEE, per germline. Here the CDR3 reads CASALGLAGGPTDTQYF. CDR3 bases: TGTGCCAGCGCTTTGGGACTAGCGGGAGGGCCCACAGATACGCAGTATTTT. Filled out from reference TRBV9 and TRBJ2-3, the complete variable domain reads DSGVTQTPKHLITATGQRVTLRCSPRSGDLSVYWYQQSLDQGLQFLIQYYNGEERAKGNILERFSAQQFPDLHSELNLSSLELGDSALYFCASALGLAGGPTDTQYFGPGTRLTVL.

This chain joins TRBV11-3 and TRBJ2-5, with no clear D. V was shortened by 2 bases and J by 3 bases, with 1 base between the two germline ends. Germline values: CDR1 SGHNT, CDR2 YENEEA. The CDR3 sequence is 11 residues long. The CDR3 DNA sequence: TGTGCCAGCAGCTTAAAAGAGACCCAGTACTTC. Its translation: CASSLKETQYF.

The CDR3 sequence: CAFDPGPHSGNTIYF. CDR3 sequence (DNA): TGTGCCTTCGATCCGGGACCGCACTCTGGAAACACCATATATTTT. The gene calls are TRBV30 and TRBJ1-3; D perhaps matches TRBD1 (5 bases). The CDR3 covers 15 residues. Trimming shortened V by 7 bases and J by 0 bases, and 16 bases separated the two germline ends. CDR1 is GTSNPN and CDR2 is SVGIG in the germline V gene (reference sequence).

This sequence joins TRBV15 and TRBJ1-5; D call uncertain. The ends were cut back, 3 bases at V and 0 bases at J, with 9 bases in the middle. Germline V lookup: CDR1 LNHNV, CDR2 YYDKDF (reference sequence). The CDR3 is made up of 15 amino acids. This chain's CDR3 is CATSRDVNSNQPQHF. The DNA of the CDR3 is TGTGCCACCAGCAGGGACGTAAATAGCAATCAGCCCCAGCATTTT.

The chain combines TRBV10-3 with TRBJ2-7, with 9 bases identical to TRBD1. The ends lost 6 bases at V and 3 bases at J; junction bases unmatched: 3. CDR3 length equals 13 residues. CDR1 is ENHRY and CDR2 is SYGVKD in the germline V gene. The CDR3 here is CAISGQGFYEQYF. The CDR3 region has the DNA TGTGCCATCAGCGGACAGGGGTTCTACGAGCAGTACTTC.